This T cell receptor beta chain originates from a study of cytomegalovirus exposure and HLA in healthy donors. General study results and limits: Earlier results showed most TCR beta V segments being productive about 90% or about 30% of the time.

CDR3 length: 19 residues. Germline values: CDR1 LNHNV, CDR2 YYDKDF (reference sequence). As concerns this clone: What it recognizes is unknown.

PCR employed 60 Vbeta and 13 Jbeta primers. Per the study methods: About 12 million of 65 million to 95 million unique TCR beta chains were shared, per a later count. Sequencing was performed with immunoSEQ multiplex PCR; in TCRdb, only in-frame clones are kept and a portion is missing. The D gene and trimming were derived from the DNA, and the V and J assignments and clone size from that table. This sample carries under 150,000 clones, about four fifths of them seen once, and the ten largest clones take under 4.5%. This clonotype originated in a woman aged 40 to 50 in good health and CMV-seronegative. The rearrangement links TRBV15 to TRBJ1-6; 8 nucleotides match TRBD1. The specimen sequenced was PBMCs. The CDR3, as DNA: TGTCCCAAACTTATAGGACAGGGAGTTGTTTCGGGAGTTGGGTCACCCCTCCACTTT. This sequence encodes CPKLIGQGVVSGVGSPLHF.